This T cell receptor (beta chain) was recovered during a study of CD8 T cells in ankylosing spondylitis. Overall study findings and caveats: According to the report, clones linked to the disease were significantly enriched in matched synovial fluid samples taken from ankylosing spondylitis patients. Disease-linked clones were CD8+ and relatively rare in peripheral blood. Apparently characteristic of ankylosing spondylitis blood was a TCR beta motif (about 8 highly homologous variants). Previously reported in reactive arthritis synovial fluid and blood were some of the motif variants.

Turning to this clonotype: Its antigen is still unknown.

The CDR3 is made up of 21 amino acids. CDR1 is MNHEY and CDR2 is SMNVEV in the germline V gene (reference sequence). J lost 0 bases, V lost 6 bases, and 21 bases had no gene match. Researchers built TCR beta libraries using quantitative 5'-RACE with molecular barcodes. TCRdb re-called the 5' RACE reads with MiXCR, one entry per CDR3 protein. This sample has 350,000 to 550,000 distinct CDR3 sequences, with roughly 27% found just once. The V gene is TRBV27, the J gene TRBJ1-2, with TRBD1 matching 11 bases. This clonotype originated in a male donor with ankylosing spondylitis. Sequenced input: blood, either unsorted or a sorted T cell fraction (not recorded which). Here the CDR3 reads CASRTGQGGTDAPFSNYGYTF. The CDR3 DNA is TGTGCCAGCAGGACGGGACAGGGGGGCACGGACGCTCCCTTTTCTAACTATGGCTACACCTTC.